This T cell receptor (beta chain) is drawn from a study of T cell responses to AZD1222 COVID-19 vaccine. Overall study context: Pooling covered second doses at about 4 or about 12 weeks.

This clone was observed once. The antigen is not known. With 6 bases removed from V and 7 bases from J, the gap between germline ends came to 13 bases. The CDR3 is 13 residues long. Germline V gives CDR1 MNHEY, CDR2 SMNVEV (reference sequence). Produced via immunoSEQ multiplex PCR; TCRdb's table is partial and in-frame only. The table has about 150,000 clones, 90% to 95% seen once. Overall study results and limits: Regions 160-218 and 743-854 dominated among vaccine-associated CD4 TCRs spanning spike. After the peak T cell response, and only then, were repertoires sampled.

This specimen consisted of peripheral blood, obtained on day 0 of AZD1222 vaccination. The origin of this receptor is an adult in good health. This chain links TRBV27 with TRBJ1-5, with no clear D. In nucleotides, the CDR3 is TGTGCCAGCAGACAATCTGGAGACCAGCCCCAGCATTTT. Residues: CASRQSGDQPQHF.